This T cell receptor beta chain derives from a study of T cell clones after liver transplantation. Study as a whole: Samples came pre-transplant, pre-randomization before withdrawal, and post-randomization after withdrawal ended.

Thawed unstimulated PBMCs were FACS-sorted by CD3, CD4 and CD8 into two populations. Some clones are missing from TCRdb's copy, which holds only in-frame ones; the method was immunoSEQ multiplex PCR. The sample holds approximately 70,000 clones; about 85% are singletons and the top ten take 2% to 2.5%. Only a few counts were recorded for this clone. The sequenced sample was CD4+ T cells from blood, obtained 48 months after liver transplant. The clonotype was recovered from a human patient who received a liver transplant. Some T cells may arise from the graft donor.

The CDR3 here is CASSYQSNTDTQYF. CDR3 sequence (DNA): TGTGCCAGCAGCTACCAATCTAACACAGATACGCAGTATTTT. The genes are TRBV6-6 and TRBJ2-3; no clear D gene. The CDR3 has 14 amino acids. V was clipped by 6 bases and J by 2 bases, with 12 bases between them. Germline loops: CDR1 MNHNY, CDR2 SVGAGI (reference sequence).